The T cell receptor beta chain described here comes from a study of OX40 agonist ivuxolimab in advanced cancers. Data came from immunoSEQ multiplex PCR; TCRdb stores just in-frame clones and leaves some out. The sample shows about 65,000 clones, about 89% of them seen only once. The TCR was taken from an adult with an advanced solid tumor such as melanoma, head and neck, liver or kidney cancer. The input for sequencing was CD4+ or CD8+ T cells sorted from blood, taken in a trial of the OX40 agonist ivuxolimab.

CDR3 sequence reads: CASSADDREYEQYF. As DNA, the CDR3 is TGTGCCAGCAGCGCAGATGACAGGGAGTACGAGCAGTACTTC. This rearrangement joins TRBV9 to TRBJ2-7, with 7 nucleotides matching TRBD1. The CDR3 is 14 residues long. Looked up from germline, CDR1 is SGDLS and CDR2 is YYNGEE. V lost 3 bases to trimming and J lost 4 bases; unmatched junction nucleotides: 7.